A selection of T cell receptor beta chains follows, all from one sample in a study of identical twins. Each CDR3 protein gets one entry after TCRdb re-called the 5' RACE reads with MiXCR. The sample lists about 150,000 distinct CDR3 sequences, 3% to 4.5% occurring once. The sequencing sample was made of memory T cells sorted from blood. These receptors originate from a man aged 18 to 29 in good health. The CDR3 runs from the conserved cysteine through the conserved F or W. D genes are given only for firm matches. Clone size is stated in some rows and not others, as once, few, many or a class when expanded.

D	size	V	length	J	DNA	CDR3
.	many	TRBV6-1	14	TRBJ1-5	TGTGCCAGCAATCCCGCCAGGGGAGACCAGCCCCAGCATTTT	CASNPARGDQPQHF
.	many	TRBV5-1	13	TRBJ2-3	TGCGCCAGTCAACAGGGAGACACAGATACGCAGTATTTT	CASQQGDTDTQYF
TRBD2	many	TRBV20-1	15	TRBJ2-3	TGCAGTGCTAGTCTGACTAGCGGAAGCACAGATACGCAGTATTTT	CSASLTSGSTDTQYF
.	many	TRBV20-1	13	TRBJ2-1	TGCAGTGCTAGAGGCCGACTGAACAATGAGCAGTTCTTC	CSARGRLNNEQFF
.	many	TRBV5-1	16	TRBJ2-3	TGCGCCAGCAGCCCATCCCTAGCAGGGTACACAGATACGCAGTATTTT	CASSPSLAGYTDTQYF
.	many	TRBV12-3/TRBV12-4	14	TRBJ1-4	TGTGCCAGCCGCCCGGGCGGGGGAAATGAAAAACTGTTTTTT	CASRPGGGNEKLFF
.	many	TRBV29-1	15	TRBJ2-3	TGCAGCGTTTCTATGGGGGCAGGCCGCACAGATACGCAGTATTTT	CSVSMGAGRTDTQYF
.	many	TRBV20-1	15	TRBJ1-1	TGCAGTGCTCACCTCAGGGCGCGTACGAACACTGAAGCTTTCTTT	CSAHLRARTNTEAFF
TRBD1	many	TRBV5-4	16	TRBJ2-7	TGTGCCAGCAGCTTGGCCGGGACAGGATCTGTTTACGAGCAGTACTTC	CASSLAGTGSVYEQYF
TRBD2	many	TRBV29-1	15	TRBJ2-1	TGCAGCGTTTCGGGAGGGAGTGGTACCTACAATGAGCAGTTCTTC	CSVSGGSGTYNEQFF
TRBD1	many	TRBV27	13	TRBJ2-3	TGTGCCACCAGGACAGGGGGCGCGGATACGCAGTATTTT	CATRTGGADTQYF
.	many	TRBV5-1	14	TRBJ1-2	TGCGCCAGCAGCTTGGGCGGGCAGAACTATGGCTACACCTTC	CASSLGGQNYGYTF
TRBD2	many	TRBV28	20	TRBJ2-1	TGTGCCAGCAGTTCGGCTGGGAGAGGAGATGGGACTAGCGGTTACAATGAGCAGTTCTTC	CASSSAGRGDGTSGYNEQFF
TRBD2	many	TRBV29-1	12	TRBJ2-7	TGCAGCGCCCGGACTAGCGGTGGGGAGCAGTACTTC	CSARTSGGEQYF
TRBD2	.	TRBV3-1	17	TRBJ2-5	TGTGCCAGCAGCCCCTGGGGGACTAGCGGGAGTCGGGAGACCCAGTACTTC	CASSPWGTSGSRETQYF
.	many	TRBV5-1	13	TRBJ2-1	TGCGCCAGCAGCTTGACGGGATACAATGAGCAGTTCTTC	CASSLTGYNEQFF
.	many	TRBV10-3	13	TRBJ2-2	TGTGCCATCAGCTATGACCCCCCCGGGGAGCTGTTTTTT	CAISYDPPGELFF
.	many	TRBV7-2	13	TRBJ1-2	TGTGCCAGCAGCTTAGTCAGGTCCCTGGGCTACACCTTC	CASSLVRSLGYTF
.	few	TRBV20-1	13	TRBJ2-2	TGCAGTGCTAGAGGGGATCTCACCGGGGAGCTGTTTTTT	CSARGDLTGELFF
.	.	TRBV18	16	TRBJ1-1	TGTGCCAGCTCACCCAGGTCTACAGAATGGGGAACTGAAGCTTTCTTT	CASSPRSTEWGTEAFF
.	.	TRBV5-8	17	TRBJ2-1	TGTGCCAGCAGTCGAAGAAGAGACACCGACCTAGGGTGGGAGCAGTTCTTC	CASSRRRDTDLGWEQFF
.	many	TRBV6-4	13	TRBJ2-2	TGTGCCAGCAGTGACAGGGACACCGGGGAGCTGTTTTTT	CASSDRDTGELFF
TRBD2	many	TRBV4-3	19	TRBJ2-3	TGCGCCAGCAGCCAAGGTCCCCTAGCGGGAGGTTTGGGGACAGATACGCAGTATTTT	CASSQGPLAGGLGTDTQYF
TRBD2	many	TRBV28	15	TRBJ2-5	TGTGCCAGTACTCTAGCGGGAGGGTCCCAAGAGACCCAGTACTTC	CASTLAGGSQETQYF
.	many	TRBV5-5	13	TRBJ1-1	TGTGCCAGCAGCTCCGCCCGGGTCACTGAAGCTTTCTTT	CASSSARVTEAFF
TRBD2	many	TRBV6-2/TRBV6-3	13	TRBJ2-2	TGTGCCACCACCGGGGGGGCCGGCGGGGAGCTGTTTTTT	CATTGGAGGELFF
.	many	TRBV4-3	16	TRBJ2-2	TGCGCCAGCAGCCAAGTTTTTGACAGACAGACCGGGGAGCTGTTTTTT	CASSQVFDRQTGELFF
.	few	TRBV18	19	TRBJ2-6	TGTGCCAGCTCCCCACTAGGGCGAGCAGCGAACTCTGGGGCCAACGTCCTGACTTTC	CASSPLGRAANSGANVLTF
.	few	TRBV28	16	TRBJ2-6	TGTGCCAGCGGTAGGAAACGGCTCTCTGGGGCCAACGTCCTGACTTTC	CASGRKRLSGANVLTF
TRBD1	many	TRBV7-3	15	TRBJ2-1	TGTGCCAGCAGCTCACAGGGGGCGTCTTACAATGAGCAGTTCTTC	CASSSQGASYNEQFF
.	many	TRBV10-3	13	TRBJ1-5	TGTGCCATCGGTCAGGGGACCCATCAGCCCCAGCATTTT	CAIGQGTHQPQHF
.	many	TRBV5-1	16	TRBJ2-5	TGCGCCAGTACTCCGTTAACGGGGGCAGAAGGAGAGACCCAGTACTTC	CASTPLTGAEGETQYF
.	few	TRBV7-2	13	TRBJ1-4	TGTGCCAGCAGCTTAAGAAGGGACGAAAAACTGTTTTTT	CASSLRRDEKLFF
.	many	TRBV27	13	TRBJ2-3	TGTGCCAGCAGGAGAGGGGGGGCAGATACGCAGTATTTT	CASRRGGADTQYF
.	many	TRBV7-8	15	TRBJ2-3	TGTGCCAGCAGCCACAGACGGATCCTCACAGATACGCAGTATTTT	CASSHRRILTDTQYF
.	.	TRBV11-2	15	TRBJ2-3	TGTGCCAGCAGCTTAGTGGGAGGAGGGCGGGATACGCAGTATTTT	CASSLVGGGRDTQYF
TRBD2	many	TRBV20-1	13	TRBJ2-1	TGCAGTGCGAGAGGGACTAGCGGGGATGAGCAGTTCTTC	CSARGTSGDEQFF
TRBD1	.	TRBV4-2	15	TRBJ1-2	TGTGCCAGCAGCCAAGTGGGGGACAGCGACTATGGCTACACCTTC	CASSQVGDSDYGYTF